This T cell receptor (beta chain) was sequenced for a study of a mutant IDH1 vaccine in newly diagnosed glioma. Study overall: Investigators started vaccination 4-6 weeks after radiotherapy alone, or with temozolomide cycles. Most patients had received both radiotherapy and temozolomide, the prior options being radiotherapy, temozolomide, or both. Study-level findings and limits: Of the patients, roughly 95% had vaccine-induced immune responses.

This sample's time point: week 35, safety follow-up. With topical imiquimod, each dose of the vaccine consisted of 300 ug of mutant IDH1 20-mer peptide. Germline CDR1 is MDHEN and CDR2 is SYDVKM. CDR3 length: 16 residues. V lost 3 bases and J 1 base, leaving 15 bases between the germline ends. Sequencing used immunoSEQ multiplex PCR; TCRdb keeps in-frame clones, though not all of them. Of 45,000 to 60,000 clones listed, about 88% are singletons. This clone was seen just once. As yet, its antigen is unknown. This sequence joins TRBV28 and TRBJ1-1, with D possibly matching TRBD1 (5 bases). The receptor was isolated from a woman aged 35 to 49 with glioma. The source material was PBMCs, sampled from a glioma patient whose treatment included an IDH1 peptide vaccine. The CDR3 loop reads CASSLVNGGGNTEAFF. As DNA, the CDR3 is TGTGCCAGCAGTTTGGTCAACGGGGGGGGGAACACTGAAGCTTTCTTT.